The T cell receptor (beta chain) under discussion was sequenced for a study of blood T cell repertoires in COVID-19. Study processing details: Reference gene primers were amplified, and this amplification served to estimate nucleated cell counts. The assay was immunoSEQ multiplex PCR, and TCRdb's table has in-frame clones only and misses some. That table gives V, J and clone size, and the DNA gave D and trimming. The sample has 200,000 or so clones; roughly 79% are singletons. This CDR3 spans 14 amino acids. V lost 4 bases to trimming and J lost 2 bases, with 10 bases between them. Per the germline V gene, CDR1 is SEHNR and CDR2 is FQNEAQ (reference sequence).

The rearrangement links TRBV7-9 to TRBJ2-3, with a weak D call TRBD2 (6 bases). The sample was peripheral blood. The clonotype was recovered from a human donor with acute or convalescent COVID-19. The donor label of this sample is uncertain. CDR3 amino acids: CASSSPGVTDTQYF. In nucleotides, the CDR3 is TGTGCCAGCAGCTCCCCGGGAGTCACAGATACGCAGTATTTT. The variable domain in full, completed from reference TRBV7-9 and TRBJ2-3, reads DTGVSQNPRHKITKRGQNVTFRCDPISEHNRLYWYRQTLGQGPEFLTYFQNEAQLEKSRLLSDRFSAERPKGSFSTLEIQRTEQGDSAMYLCASSSPGVTDTQYFGPGTRLTVL.